This TCR beta chain stems from a study of shared clonotypes between healthy human individuals. Background on the study: Donors had three CD4 naive, three CD4 memory, two CD8 naive and one CD8 memory plate apiece.

Libraries were prepared by immunoSEQ multiplex PCR; TCRdb keeps only in-frame clonotypes and omits some of them. The sample lists about 2.3 million clones, around 93% seen once, with about 0.36% in the top ten. Germline V CDR1 and CDR2: SGHNT, YENEEA. The V and J ends lost 0 bases and 4 bases respectively, with 7 bases between them. The CDR3 is 14 residues long. This clone was recorded only once. The sample contains more than one DNA sequence encoding this CDR3. The source material was naive CD4+ T cells from PBMCs. Subset here: CD45RA+ positively selected. This chain joins TRBV11-3 and TRBJ2-1; D is undetermined. The TCR sequence derives from a man between 18 and 29 years old in good health. Some clones in this sample may be carry-over from other donors' samples. The CDR3 is CASSLDRSYNEQFF. In nucleotides, the CDR3 is TGTGCCAGCAGCTTAGATCGCAGTTACAATGAGCAGTTCTTC. The entire variable domain, with the rest obtained from reference TRBV11-3 and TRBJ2-1, is as follows: EAGVVQSPRYKIIEKKQPVAFWCNPISGHNTLYWYLQNLGQGPELLIRYENEEAVDDSQLPKDRFSAERLKGVDSTLKIQPAELGDSAVYLCASSLDRSYNEQFFGPGTRLTVL.